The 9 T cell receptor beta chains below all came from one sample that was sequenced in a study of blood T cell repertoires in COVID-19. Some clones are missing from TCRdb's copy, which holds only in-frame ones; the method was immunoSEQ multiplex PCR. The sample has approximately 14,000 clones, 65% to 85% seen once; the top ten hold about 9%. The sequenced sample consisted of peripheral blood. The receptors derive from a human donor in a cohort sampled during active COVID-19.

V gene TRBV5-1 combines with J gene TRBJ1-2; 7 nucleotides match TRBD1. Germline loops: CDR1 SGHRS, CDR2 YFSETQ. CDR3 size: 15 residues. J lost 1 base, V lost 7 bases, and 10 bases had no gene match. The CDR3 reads CASCPGTVVNYGYTF. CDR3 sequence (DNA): TGCGCCAGCTGTCCCGGGACAGTCGTTAACTATGGCTACACCTTC.

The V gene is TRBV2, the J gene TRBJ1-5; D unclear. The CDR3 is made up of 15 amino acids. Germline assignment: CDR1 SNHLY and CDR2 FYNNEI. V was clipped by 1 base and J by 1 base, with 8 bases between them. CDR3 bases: TGTGCCAGCAGTGAAGGAGGTTGGAGCAATCAGCCCCAGCATTTT. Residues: CASSEGGWSNQPQHF.

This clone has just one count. The DNA for the CDR3 is TGTGCCAGCAGTGAGGTAGCCGGCTACAATGAGCAGTTCTTC. Translating gives CASSEVAGYNEQFF. The gene calls are TRBV6-6 and TRBJ2-1; D gene unclear. V was shortened by 5 bases and J by 3 bases, with 11 bases between the two germline ends. The CDR3 sequence is 14 residues long. Looked up from germline, CDR1 is MNHNY and CDR2 is SVGAGI (reference sequence).

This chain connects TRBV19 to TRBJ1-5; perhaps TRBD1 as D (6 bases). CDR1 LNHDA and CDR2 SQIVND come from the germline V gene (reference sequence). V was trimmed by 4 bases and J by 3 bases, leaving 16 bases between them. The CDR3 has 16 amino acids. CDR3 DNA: TGTGCCAGTAGTACCACAGGGAGCCCCCTCAATCAGCCCCAGCATTTT. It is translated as CASSTTGSPLNQPQHF. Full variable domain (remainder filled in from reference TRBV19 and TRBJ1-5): DGGITQSPKYLFRKEGQNVTLSCEQNLNHDAMYWYRQDPGQGLRLIYYSQIVNDFQKGDIAEGYSVSREKKESFPLTVTSAQKNPTAFYLCASSTTGSPLNQPQHFGDGTRLSIL.

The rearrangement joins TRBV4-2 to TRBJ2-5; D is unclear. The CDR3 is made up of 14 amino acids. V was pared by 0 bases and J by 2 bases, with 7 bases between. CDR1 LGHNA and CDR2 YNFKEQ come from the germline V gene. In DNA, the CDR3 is TGTGCCAGCAGCCAAGACAGGAAACAAGAGACCCAGTACTTC. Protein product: CASSQDRKQETQYF.

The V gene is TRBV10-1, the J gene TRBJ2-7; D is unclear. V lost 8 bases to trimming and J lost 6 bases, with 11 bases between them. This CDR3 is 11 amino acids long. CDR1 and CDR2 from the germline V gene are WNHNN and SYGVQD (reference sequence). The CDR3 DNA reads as TGCGCCAGCGTCTCCCAGTGCGAGCAGTACTTC. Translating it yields CASVSQCEQYF.

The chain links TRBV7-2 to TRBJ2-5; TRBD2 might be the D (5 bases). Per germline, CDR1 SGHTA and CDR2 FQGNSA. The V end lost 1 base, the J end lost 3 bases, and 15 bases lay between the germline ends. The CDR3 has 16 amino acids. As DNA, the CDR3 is TGTGCCAGCAGCTTAGGACCGACTACGAACAAAGAGACCCAGTACTTC. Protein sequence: CASSLGPTTNKETQYF.

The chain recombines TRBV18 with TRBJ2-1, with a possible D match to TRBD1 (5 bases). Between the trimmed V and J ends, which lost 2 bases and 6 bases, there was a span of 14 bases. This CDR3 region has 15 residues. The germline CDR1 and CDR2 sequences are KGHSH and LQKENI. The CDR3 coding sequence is TGTGCCAGCTCACCATCAGCCAGGGCCCTCAATGAGCAGTTCTTC. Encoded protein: CASSPSARALNEQFF.

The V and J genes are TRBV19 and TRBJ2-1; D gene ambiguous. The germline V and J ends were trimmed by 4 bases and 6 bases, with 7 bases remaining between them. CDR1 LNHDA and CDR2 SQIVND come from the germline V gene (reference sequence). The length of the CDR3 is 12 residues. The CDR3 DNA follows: TGTGCCAGTAGTAGCGGTGGCAATGAGCAGTTCTTC. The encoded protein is CASSSGGNEQFF.